What follows are 30 T cell receptor beta chains derived from one specimen sequenced in a study of breast tumors, draining lymph nodes, adjacent tissues. Breast cancer patients provided tissue from their axillary draining lymph nodes. One entry per CDR3 protein results from TCRdb running MiXCR on the multiplex PCR reads. The sample records about 89,000 distinct CDR3 sequences, approximately 30% being singletons. Sequenced input: axillary lymph node tissue. The receptors were gathered from a female donor with breast cancer. Some clones in this sample may be carry-over from other donors' samples.

With respect to this clonotype: The junction and the germline gene differ at one end; a read error may be behind it. The rearrangement joins TRBV15 to TRBJ1-4; D remains unclear. The CDR3 is 15 amino acids. CDR1 and CDR2 from the germline V gene are LNHNV and YYDKDF (reference sequence). CDR3 sequence: CATSRVSVSSERLFF. Here the CDR3 DNA reads TGTGCCACCAGCAGAGTCTCGGTTAGCAGTGAAAGACTGTTTTTT. The variable domain in full, completed from reference TRBV15 and TRBJ1-4, reads DAMVIQNPRYQVTQFGKPVTLSCSQTLNHNVMYWYQQKSSQAPKLLFHYYDKDFNNEADTPDNFQSRRPNTSFCFLDIRSPGLGDTAMYLCATSRVSVSSERLFFGSGTQLSVL.

A remark on this clonotype: One end of the junction is discordant with germline, which a read error may explain. The J gene is TRBJ2-6, the V gene TRBV20-1; either TRBD1 or TRBD2 may fit D (6 bases each). Germline lookup yields CDR1 DFQATT and CDR2 SNEGSKA (reference sequence). This CDR3 is 12 amino acids long. This chain's CDR3 is CRTSGGVDTEAF. The DNA of the CDR3 is TGCAGAACCTCCGGGGGCGTGGACACTGAAGCTTTC.

To note about this clonotype: A read error is possible here, since a much larger clone lies one base away. V is TRBV5-5 and J is TRBJ2-7, with 7 bases lining up with TRBD2. V was pared by 4 bases and J by 3 bases, with 13 bases of the junction left unmatched. The CDR3 covers 16 residues. Germline loops: CDR1 SGHKS, CDR2 YYEKEE (reference sequence). CDR3 sequence reads: CASSLRPGRGVYEQYF. CDR3 DNA sequence: TGTGCCAGCAGCCTACGACCGGGACGGGGGGTCTACGAGCAGTACTTC.

About this clonotype itself: A read error may account for a junction end that differs from germline. The V gene is TRBV7-2, the J gene TRBJ2-3, with a weak D call TRBD2 (5 bases). The length of the CDR3 is 16 residues. CDR1 and CDR2 (germline): SGHTA, FQGNSA. CDR3 sequence reads: CASSSEVIPSTDAQYF. Here the CDR3 DNA reads TGTGCCAGCAGCTCAGAGGTTATACCTAGCACAGATGCGCAGTATTTT.

About this clonotype itself: This sequence may be a read error, since a much larger clone differs from it by one base. The chain joins TRBV6-5 to TRBJ2-2; 10 bases fit TRBD1. Trimming removed 5 bases from V and 0 bases from J; junction bases left unmatched: 18. The CDR3 runs 21 residues. The germline gives CDR1 MNHEY, CDR2 SVGAGI. The CDR3 DNA is TGTGCCAGCAGTCACCGCGGGACAGGGGTATTAATTTACGCGAACACCGGGGAGCTGTTTTTT. Its protein product is CASSHRGTGVLIYANTGELFF.

Ten or more counts support this clonotype. The rearrangement joins TRBV3-1 to TRBJ1-4; D is possibly TRBD1 (5 bases). Germline V gene lookup returns CDR1 LGHDT and CDR2 YNNKEL (reference sequence). The CDR3 is made up of 15 amino acids. Trimming took off 4 bases at V and 8 bases at J, with 17 bases between the two ends. As DNA, the CDR3 is TGTGCCAGCAGCCGAGTGACAGCAATGCAGGAAAAACTGTTTTTT. Protein: CASSRVTAMQEKLFF.

This clonotype was recorded many times. The chain couples TRBV5-4 to TRBJ2-7; 16 bases align to TRBD2. The germline CDR1 and CDR2 sequences are SGHNT and YYREEE (reference sequence). Losses at the gene ends were 2 bases for V and 5 bases for J; bases not matched to a gene: 7. CDR3 length: 17 residues. The CDR3 protein is CASSFFGTSGRANEQYF. CDR3 bases: TGTGCCAGCAGCTTTTTCGGGACTAGCGGGAGGGCGAACGAGCAGTACTTC. The variable domain in full, completed from reference TRBV5-4 and TRBJ2-7, reads ETGVTQSPTHLIKTRGQQVTLRCSSQSGHNTVSWYQQALGQGPQFIFQYYREEENGRGNFPPRFSGLQFPNYSSELNVNALELDDSALYLCASSFFGTSGRANEQYFGPGTRLTVT.

This clonotype showed up just a few times. The chain uses TRBV9 and TRBJ1-1, with D possibly TRBD1 on 5 matching bases. Per germline, CDR1 SGDLS and CDR2 YYNGEE. With 4 bases removed from V and 5 bases from J, the gap between germline ends came to 15 bases. The CDR3 has 14 residues. CDR3 coding DNA: TGTGCCAGCAGCTCACAGACGGGGGGGACTGAAGCTTTCTTT. It yields the protein CASSSQTGGTEAFF.

This clonotype was detected only once. The chain links TRBV4-2 to TRBJ2-1; 14 nucleotides line up with TRBD2. The J segment lost 8 bases and the V segment lost 0 bases, leaving 6 bases of the junction unmatched. Per the germline V gene, CDR1 is LGHNA and CDR2 is YNFKEQ. This CDR3 is 17 amino acids long. CDR3: CASSQEGLAGAGDEQFF. In DNA form, the CDR3 reads TGTGCCAGCAGCCAAGAGGGACTAGCGGGGGCGGGCGATGAGCAGTTCTTC.

This clonotype was counted at least ten times. This chain joins TRBV5-1 and TRBJ2-5; 9 bases are a match to TRBD1. CDR3 length equals 15 residues. The trim removed 3 bases at V and 4 bases at J, leaving 7 bases unmatched. The germline CDR1 and CDR2 sequences are SGHRS and YFSETQ. The CDR3 DNA sequence: TGCGCCAGCAGCTGGAGGACAGGGGAATCAGAGACCCAGTACTTC. It yields the protein CASSWRTGESETQYF.

Worth noting for this clonotype: At one end, the junction sequence differs from germline, possibly due to a read error. This chain connects TRBV2 to TRBJ1-4; D possibly corresponds to TRBD1 (6 bases). The CDR3 loop spans 15 amino acids. Looked up from germline, CDR1 is SNHLY and CDR2 is FYNNEI. The CDR3 protein is CASSESGAYNDKLFF. CDR3 nucleotide sequence: TGTGCCAGCAGTGAGTCAGGGGCCTATAATGACAAACTGTTTTTT.

Many counts were recorded for this clonotype. The rearrangement uses TRBV4-3 and TRBJ2-1; 11 positions agree with TRBD2. There are 16 residues in the CDR3. Germline CDR1 and CDR2: LGHNA and YSLEER. J lost 7 bases, V lost 3 bases, and 8 bases had no gene match. The CDR3 bases are TGCGCCAGCAGCCACGAACTAGCGGGAGTCAGGAATGAGCAGTTCTTC. This codes for CASSHELAGVRNEQFF.

On this clonotype: A much larger clone lies one base from this, so it may be a read error. The chain is built from TRBV20-1 and TRBJ2-5; 7 bases agree with TRBD2. The CDR3 contains 14 residues. CDR1 is DFQATT, CDR2 SNEGSKA, per germline (reference sequence). The trim removed 1 base at V and 7 bases at J, leaving 9 bases unmatched. CDR3 loop: CSARVGGSSATQYF. The CDR3 nucleotides are TGCAGTGCTAGAGTGGGCGGGAGTAGCGCGACCCAGTACTTC.

This clonotype was found many times. The rearrangement joins TRBV20-1 to TRBJ1-1; D ambiguous. CDR1 is DFQATT, CDR2 SNEGSKA, per germline (reference sequence). V lost 0 bases, J lost 5 bases, and 16 bases lay in between. The CDR3 contains 15 residues. In DNA form, the CDR3 reads TGCAGTGCTAGAGACCAGAGAAAAGTGGGGACTGAAGCTTTCTTT. It specifies CSARDQRKVGTEAFF.

This clonotype has ten or more counts. The chain carries TRBV2 and TRBJ1-4; a possible D gene is TRBD1 (6 bases). This CDR3 has 14 amino acids. V lost 7 bases to trimming and J lost 7 bases, with 16 bases between them. CDR1 and CDR2 from the germline V gene are SNHLY and FYNNEI. Here the CDR3 DNA reads TGTGCCAGCAACCAGGACTGGGGGCTTGAAAAACTGTTTTTT. This gives the protein CASNQDWGLEKLFF.

As to this clonotype: Its ends do not fully match the called genes, so a read error is possible. V is TRBV4-3 and J is TRBJ2-7; 7 bases agree with TRBD2. Germline V gives CDR1 LGHNA, CDR2 YSLEER. This CDR3 spans 15 amino acids. The CDR3 DNA reads TGCGCCGGCAGCCAAGATCTAGCGGAGAGCTACGAGCAGTACTTC. The encoded protein is CAGSQDLAESYEQYF.

There are many counts of this clonotype. The J gene is TRBJ2-7, the V gene TRBV6-2 or TRBV6-3; 8 positions agree with TRBD1. Germline CDR1 and CDR2: MNHEY and SVGEGT. The CDR3 covers 13 residues. V trimming: 7 bases; J trimming: 4 bases; junction bases outside the gene matches: 6. CDR3 amino acids: CASIRTGTYEQYF. Written as DNA, the CDR3 is TGTGCCAGCATTCGGACAGGGACTTACGAGCAGTACTTC.

This chain connects TRBV5-6 to TRBJ1-5; D unresolved. There are 13 residues in the CDR3. The V end was cut by 7 bases, the J end by 6 bases, with 14 bases between. Germline V gives CDR1 SGHDT, CDR2 YYEEEE. CDR3 coding DNA: TGTGCCAGCGGCAGTAAAAAAGCTCAGCCCCAGCATTTT. Residues: CASGSKKAQPQHF.

This clonotype has at least ten counts. This chain joins TRBV6-5 and TRBJ2-2, with TRBD1 matching 11 bases. Germline V gene sequence: CDR1 MNHEY, CDR2 SVGAGI. The CDR3 covers 15 residues. J lost 4 bases, V lost 10 bases, and 8 bases had no gene match. CDR3 nucleotide sequence: TGTGCCACACGGACAGGGGGCCGTATCACCGGGGAGCTGTTTTTT. It specifies CATRTGGRITGELFF.

This clonotype has ten or more counts. This chain connects TRBV2 to TRBJ2-3; TRBD2 agrees at 11 bases. The V gene end was trimmed by 8 bases and the J gene end by 8 bases; junction bases not matched to a gene: 12. The CDR3 has 15 amino acids. CDR1 is SNHLY, CDR2 FYNNEI, per germline. The CDR3 coding sequence is TGTGCCAGCGTGAGGACTAGCGGGTGGTACGGTACGCAGTATTTT. Protein sequence: CASVRTSGWYGTQYF.

This clonotype was picked up many times. The genes are TRBV11-2 and TRBJ1-3; D gene unclear. Trimming stripped 5 bases from V and 3 bases from J, with 5 bases between. CDR3 length: 12 residues. Germline assignment: CDR1 SGHAT and CDR2 FQNNGV. CDR3 sequence: CASSRFGNTIYF. CDR3 coding DNA: TGTGCCAGCAGCCGTTTTGGAAACACCATATATTTT.

The rearrangement joins TRBV20-1 to TRBJ2-5, with D maybe TRBD2 (5 bases). V was trimmed by 6 bases and J by 7 bases, leaving 15 bases between them. Germline values: CDR1 DFQATT, CDR2 SNEGSKA (reference sequence). The CDR3 length is 12 residues. In DNA, the CDR3 is TGCAGTGCCCCACATTGGGAGCGGACCCAGTACTTC. Translation gives CSAPHWERTQYF.

Turning to this clonotype: This sequence may be a read error, since a much larger clone differs from it by one base. The genes are TRBV27 and TRBJ2-1, with D perhaps TRBD2 (5 bases). CDR3 length equals 16 residues. Germline values: CDR1 MNHEY, CDR2 SMNVEV (reference sequence). The CDR3 DNA sequence: TGTGCCAGCAGTTCGTTAACTAGTTGGGGATACAATGAGCAGTCCTTC. This codes for CASSSLTSWGYNEQSF.

There are many counts of this clonotype. J is TRBJ2-2 and V is TRBV4-3; D is undetermined. This CDR3 region has 16 residues. Germline V gives CDR1 LGHNA, CDR2 YSLEER. V was trimmed by 1 base and J by 0 bases, leaving 9 bases between them. For the CDR3, the DNA is TGCGCCAGCAGCCAAGGGGCCCTGGCGAACACCGGGGAGCTGTTTTTT. Translation: CASSQGALANTGELFF.

The chain employs TRBV7-9 and TRBJ2-7; 7 positions match TRBD1. The CDR3 runs to 13 residues. The trim removed 1 base at V and 9 bases at J, leaving 6 bases unmatched. Per the germline V gene, CDR1 is SEHNR and CDR2 is FQNEAQ (reference sequence). CDR3 DNA sequence: TGTGCCAGCAGCTTAGGACAGGGAGAAGGGCAGTACTTC. Translated, it gives CASSLGQGEGQYF.

With regard to this clonotype: No conserved phenylalanine or tryptophan is present at the end of the CDR3, so a read error is the likely explanation. No DNA is shown, since the ends of the CDR3 on it are uncertain; the CDR3 is the one TCRdb lists. The chain has TRBV19 and TRBJ2-3. 15 amino acids form the CDR3, both terminal residues included. Germline values: CDR1 LNHDA, CDR2 SQIVND (reference sequence). The CDR3 region is CASSIEGTSTDTQMS.

At least ten counts were recorded for this clonotype. The chain has TRBV7-9 and TRBJ2-5; possibly TRBD1 for D (6 bases). This CDR3 spans 14 amino acids. CDR1 and CDR2 (germline): SEHNR, FQNEAQ (reference sequence). The germline V and J ends were trimmed by 3 bases and 2 bases, with 10 bases remaining between them. CDR3 bases: TGTGCCAGCAGCTTCGCCCAGGGGCAAGAGACCCAGTACTTC. It encodes CASSFAQGQETQYF.

The sample holds many counts of this clonotype. The chain is built from TRBV4-2 and TRBJ1-3; 10 positions match TRBD1. This CDR3 comprises 15 residues. Losses at the gene ends were 3 bases for V and 4 bases for J; bases not matched to a gene: 3. CDR1 and CDR2 (germline): LGHNA, YNFKEQ. In DNA form, the CDR3 reads TGTGCCAGCAGCCACGACAGGGGGCCAGGAAACACCATATATTTT. The encoded protein is CASSHDRGPGNTIYF.

This clonotype was seen at least ten times. The chain links TRBV7-9 to TRBJ2-3, with 8 nucleotides matching TRBD2. Trimming at V came to 1 base and at J to 4 bases, leaving 7 bases not matched to a gene. CDR3 length equals 16 residues. CDR1 and CDR2 (germline): SEHNR, FQNEAQ (reference sequence). CDR3 residues: CASSLETGGPSDTQYF. The CDR3 DNA sequence: TGTGCCAGCAGCTTAGAGACGGGAGGGCCGTCAGATACGCAGTATTTT.

The chain links TRBV10-3 to TRBJ2-7, with D perhaps matching TRBD1 or TRBD2 (5 bases each). The germline CDR1 and CDR2 sequences are ENHRY and SYGVKD. The CDR3 extends over 14 amino acids. V was cut by 3 bases and J by 3 bases, with 12 bases left in between. DNA for the CDR3: TGTGCCATCAGTGACTACGGGGCCATCTACGAGCAGTACTTC. This gives the protein CAISDYGAIYEQYF.